This T cell receptor (beta chain) derives from a study of CD8 T cells in Susac syndrome (dated by TCRdb to between 2017 and 2020). With regard to the full study: Of the Susac syndrome patients who were sequenced, six had clinically active disease and roughly 8 were in clinical remission. At blood withdrawal, Susac syndrome patients were either therapy-naive, taking corticosteroids (in some cases with IVIg as well), or taking IVIg alone. The study used repertoire sequencing to test whether antigen drove CD8+ T cell activation and differentiation in Susac syndrome.

The trim is 5 bases for V and 1 base for J, with a gap of 9 bases between the germline ends. From the cysteine through the phenylalanine, the CDR3 covers 13 amino acids. The sequence is cut down to CDR3 DNA, 39 bases in frame from base 1. From a lookup of the germline V gene (reference sequence), CDR1 and CDR2 are DFQATT and SNEGSKA. As regards this clonotype: Its antigen remains unidentified. Base qualities are missing; no much larger clone stands one base away.

Results the study describes overall, beyond this receptor: No clonal expansion was detected in the CD4+ T cell repertoire of Susac syndrome patients. The study acknowledged that relatively few individuals were included in the TCR sequencing and HLA analysis.

Peripheral blood CD8+ and CD4+ T cells from healthy donors, Susac syndrome patients and multiple sclerosis patients were profiled using high-throughput TCR beta sequencing. The Susac syndrome patients fulfilled recently defined diagnostic criteria for definite or probable disease. CD8+ TEMRA cells were enriched by FACS, while bulk CD8+ and CD4+ T cells were purified by magnetic negative isolation. Blood was collected in EDTA tubes and processed within 24 hours, with PBMCs isolated through density gradient centrifugation. PBMCs intended for TCR sequencing were frozen in liquid nitrogen and were later thawed in a 37 degrees C water bath. Purity of sorted or isolated CD4+, CD8+ and CD8+ TEMRA cells was at least 90%. RNA was extracted using the RNeasy kit, and about 0.45 to 1 ug of the RNA was reverse transcribed with random hexamers. TCR beta CDR3 regions were amplified with the immunoSEQ multiplex PCR assay covering 54 Vbeta and 13 Jbeta segments. PCR amplification bias was corrected using a synthetic template baseline for primer optimization and computational correction. Under the source paper's analysis protocol: Reads were annotated to V, D and J genes per IMGT and analyzed with immunoSEQ Analyzer, keeping only productive sequences. Clonality was computed as one minus Shannon entropy normalized by log2 of the number of productive unique sequences. Public and private clones were assessed among the 100 most prevalent clones of each patient and control. Susac-specific clones were defined as absent from healthy and MS cohorts, approximately 1,000 published viral clones and other ImmuneACCESS disease sequences. TCRdb ran its own pipeline on the public reads, namely fastp trimming at Q25 and MiXCR clone calling, and kept in-frame beta chains. Every CDR3 protein is listed once, alongside the most common genes and DNA of its rows. The V and J calls were not made by the authors but by TCRdb's processing. This sample holds under 250,000 distinct CDR3 sequences; roughly 93% were observed only once. The ten most abundant clones make up 0.15% of the sample.

The sample consisted of CD4+ T cells from PBMCs. This receptor was taken from a human donor with Susac syndrome. The chain employs TRBV20-1 and TRBJ1-5; perhaps TRBD1 is the D gene, with 5 bases matching. The CDR3 reads CSAGRGSNQPQHF. The DNA sequence reads TGCAGTGCTGGCCGGGGGAGCAATCAGCCCCAGCATTTT.